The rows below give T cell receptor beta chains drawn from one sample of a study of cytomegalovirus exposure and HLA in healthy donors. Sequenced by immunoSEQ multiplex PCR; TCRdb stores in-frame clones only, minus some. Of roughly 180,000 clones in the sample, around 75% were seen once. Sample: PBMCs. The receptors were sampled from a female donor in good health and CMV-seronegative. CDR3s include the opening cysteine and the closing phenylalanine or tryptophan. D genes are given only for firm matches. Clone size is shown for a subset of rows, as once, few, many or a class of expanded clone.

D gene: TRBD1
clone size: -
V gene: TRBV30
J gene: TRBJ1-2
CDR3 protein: CAWRDLMGQELLYGYTF
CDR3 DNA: TGTGCCTGGAGAGACCTAATGGGACAGGAACTCCTTTATGGCTACACCTTC

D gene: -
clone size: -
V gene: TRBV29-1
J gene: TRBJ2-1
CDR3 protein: CSVEDRVNEQFF
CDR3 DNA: TGCAGCGTTGAAGATCGAGTCAATGAGCAGTTCTTC

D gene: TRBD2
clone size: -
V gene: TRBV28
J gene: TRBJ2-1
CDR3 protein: CASKLAGVGNEQFF
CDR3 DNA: TGTGCCAGCAAGTTGGCGGGAGTGGGAAATGAGCAGTTCTTC

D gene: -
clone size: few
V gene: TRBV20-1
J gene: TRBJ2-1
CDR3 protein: CSYHRGLGFF
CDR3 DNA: TGCAGTTACCACCGGGGGTTGGGGTTCTTC

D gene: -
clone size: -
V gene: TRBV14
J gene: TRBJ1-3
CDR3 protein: CASSSGAGNTIYF
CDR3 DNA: TGTGCCAGCAGCTCGGGAGCAGGAAACACCATATATTTT

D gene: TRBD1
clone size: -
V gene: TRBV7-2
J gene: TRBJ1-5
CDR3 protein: CASSPRGQGLYSNQPQHF
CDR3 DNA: TGTGCCAGCAGCCCGCGAGGACAGGGCCTTTATAGCAATCAGCCCCAGCATTTT

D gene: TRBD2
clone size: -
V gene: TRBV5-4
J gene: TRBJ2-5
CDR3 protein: CASSNPGGDGETQYF
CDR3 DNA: TGTGCCAGCAGCAATCCCGGGGGGGATGGGGAGACCCAGTACTTC

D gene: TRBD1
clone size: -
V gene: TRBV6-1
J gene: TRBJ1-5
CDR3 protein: CASTWDRVGNQPQHF
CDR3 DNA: TGTGCCAGCACCTGGGACAGGGTCGGCAATCAGCCCCAGCATTTT

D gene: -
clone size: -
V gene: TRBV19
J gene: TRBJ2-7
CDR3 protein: CASSLGQAGEQYF
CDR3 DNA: TGTGCCAGTAGTCTCGGACAGGCGGGGGAGCAGTACTTC

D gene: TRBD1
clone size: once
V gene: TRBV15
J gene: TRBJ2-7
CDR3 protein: CATSSRDRGHEQYF
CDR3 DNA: TGTGCCACCAGCAGCCGGGACAGGGGCCACGAGCAGTACTTC

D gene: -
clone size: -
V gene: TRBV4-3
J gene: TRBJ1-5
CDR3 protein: CASSQDSYSNQPQHF
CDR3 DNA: TGCGCCAGCAGCCAAGATTCCTATAGCAATCAGCCCCAGCATTTT

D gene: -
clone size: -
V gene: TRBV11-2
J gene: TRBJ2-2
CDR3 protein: CASSLSPPGPGELFF
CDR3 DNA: TGTGCCAGCAGCTTAAGTCCCCCGGGTCCCGGGGAGCTGTTTTTT

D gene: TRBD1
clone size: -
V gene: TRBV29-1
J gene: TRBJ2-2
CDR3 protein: CSVVQGATGELFF
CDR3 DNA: TGCAGCGTTGTCCAGGGGGCTACCGGGGAGCTGTTTTTT

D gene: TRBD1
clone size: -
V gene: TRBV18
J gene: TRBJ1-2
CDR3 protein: CASSNQDRGDYGYTF
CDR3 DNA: TGTGCCAGCTCAAACCAGGACAGGGGCGACTATGGCTACACCTTC

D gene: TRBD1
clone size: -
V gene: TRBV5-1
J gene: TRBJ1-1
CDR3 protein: CASGWTGDTEAFF
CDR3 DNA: TGCGCCAGCGGCTGGACAGGGGACACTGAAGCTTTCTTT

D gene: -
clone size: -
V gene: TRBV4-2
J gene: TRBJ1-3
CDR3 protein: CASSQDSGGSGNTIYF
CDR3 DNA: TGTGCCAGCAGCCAAGACTCGGGGGGCTCTGGAAACACCATATATTTT

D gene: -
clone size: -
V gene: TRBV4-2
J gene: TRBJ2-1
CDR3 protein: CASSQDFLGSSYNEQFF
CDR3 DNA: TGTGCCAGCAGCCAAGATTTTCTGGGCAGCTCCTACAATGAGCAGTTCTTC

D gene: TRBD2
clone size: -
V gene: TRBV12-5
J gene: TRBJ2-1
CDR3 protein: CASGGRAYNEQFF
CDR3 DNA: TGTGCTAGCGGGGGGAGGGCCTACAATGAGCAGTTCTTC

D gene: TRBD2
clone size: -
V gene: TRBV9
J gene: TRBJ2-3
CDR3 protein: CASSVTGLAGKDTQYF
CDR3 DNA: TGTGCCAGCAGCGTAACAGGACTAGCGGGGAAGGATACGCAGTATTTT

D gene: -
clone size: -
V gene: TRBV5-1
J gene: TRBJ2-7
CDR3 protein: CASSTGVSASYEQYF
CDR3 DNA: TGCGCCAGCAGCACCGGGGTATCTGCTTCCTACGAGCAGTACTTC

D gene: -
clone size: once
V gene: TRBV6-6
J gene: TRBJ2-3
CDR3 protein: CASSYSARSNTDTQYF
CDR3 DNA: TGTGCCAGCAGTTACTCCGCCAGGTCGAACACAGATACGCAGTATTTT

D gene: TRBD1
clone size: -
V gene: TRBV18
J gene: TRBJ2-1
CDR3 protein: CASSPGTGFSYNEQFF
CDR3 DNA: TGTGCCAGCTCACCAGGGACAGGGTTTTCCTACAATGAGCAGTTCTTC

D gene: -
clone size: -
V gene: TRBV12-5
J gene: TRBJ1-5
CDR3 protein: CASGTGLGQPQHF
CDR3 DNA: TGTGCTAGTGGAACAGGGTTAGGTCAGCCCCAGCATTTT

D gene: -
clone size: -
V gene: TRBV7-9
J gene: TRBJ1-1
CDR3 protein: CASLNGQNTEAFF
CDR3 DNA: TGTGCCAGCCTCAACGGTCAGAACACTGAAGCTTTCTTT

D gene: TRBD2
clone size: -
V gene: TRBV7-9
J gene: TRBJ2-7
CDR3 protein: CASSLGAGIYEQYF
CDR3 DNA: TGTGCCAGCAGCTTAGGAGCGGGGATCTACGAGCAGTACTTC

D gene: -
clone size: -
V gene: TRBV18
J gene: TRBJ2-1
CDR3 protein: CASSPSKGASYNEQFF
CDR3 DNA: TGTGCCAGCTCACCAAGTAAGGGAGCGAGTTACAATGAGCAGTTCTTC

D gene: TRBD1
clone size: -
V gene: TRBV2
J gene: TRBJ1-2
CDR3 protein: CASSERSDRDGYTF
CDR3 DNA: TGTGCCAGCAGTGAAAGGTCGGACAGGGACGGCTACACCTTC

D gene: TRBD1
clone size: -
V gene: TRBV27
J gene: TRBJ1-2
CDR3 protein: CASSHITPGQSYGYTF
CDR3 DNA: TGTGCCAGCAGTCATATAACCCCGGGACAGTCCTATGGCTACACCTTC

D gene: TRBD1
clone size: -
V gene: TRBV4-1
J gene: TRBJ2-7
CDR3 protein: CASSQAATGYGKGQYF
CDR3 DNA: TGCGCCAGCAGCCAAGCCGCGACAGGGTACGGTAAAGGGCAGTACTTC

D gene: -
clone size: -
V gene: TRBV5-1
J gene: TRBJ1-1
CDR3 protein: CASSRGRSGTEAFF
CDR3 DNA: TGCGCCAGCAGCAGGGGGAGATCCGGCACTGAAGCTTTCTTT

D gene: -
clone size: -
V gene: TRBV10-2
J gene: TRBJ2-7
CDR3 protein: CASSEGEYEQYF
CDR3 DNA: TGCGCCAGCAGTGAGGGGGAGTACGAGCAGTACTTC

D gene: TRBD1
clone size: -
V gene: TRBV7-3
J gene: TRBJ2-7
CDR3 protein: CASSSTGGKNEQYF
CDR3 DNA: TGTGCCAGCAGCTCGACAGGGGGGAAAAACGAGCAGTACTTC

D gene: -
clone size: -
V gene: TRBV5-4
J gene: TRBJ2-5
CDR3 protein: CASSFVGGEETQYF
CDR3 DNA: TGTGCCAGCAGCTTTGTCGGGGGAGAAGAGACCCAGTACTTC

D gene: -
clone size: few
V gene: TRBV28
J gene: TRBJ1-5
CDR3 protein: CASSLAASSNQPQHF
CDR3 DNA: TGTGCCAGCAGTTTAGCGGCCTCAAGCAATCAGCCCCAGCATTTT

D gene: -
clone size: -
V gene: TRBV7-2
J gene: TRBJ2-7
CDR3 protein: CASSQGGQPIYEQYF
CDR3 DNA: TGTGCCAGCAGTCAAGGGGGTCAGCCCATCTACGAGCAGTACTTC

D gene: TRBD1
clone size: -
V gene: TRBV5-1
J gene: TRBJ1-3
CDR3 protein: CASSSQGARGNTIYF
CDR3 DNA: TGCGCCAGCAGCTCACAGGGGGCGAGAGGAAACACCATATATTTT